A selection of T cell receptor beta chains follows, all from one sample in a study of T cells in Graves' hyperthyroidism and ophthalmopathy. TCRdb re-analysed the multiplex PCR reads in MiXCR, keeping a single row per CDR3 protein. The table includes a few hundred thousand distinct CDR3 sequences, about 15% detected once. The sequenced sample was blood. The receptors originated from a woman aged 18-30 years with Graves' hyperthyroidism that later progressed to Graves' ophthalmopathy. The CDR3 runs from the conserved cysteine through the conserved F or W. A D gene is named only where the DNA matches it firmly. Rows give clone size only sometimes, using once, few, many, or a class for an expanded clone.

CDR3aa | CDR3nt | v_gene | d_gene | abundance | j_gene
CASSQASGQFF | TGTGCCAGCAGCCAAGCCTCCGGGCAGTTCTTC | TRBV3-1 | - | many | TRBJ2-1
CASSLGGPGLGEQFF | TGTGCCAGCAGCTTAGGAGGCCCCGGGCTGGGGGAGCAGTTCTTC | TRBV11-1 | - | many | TRBJ2-1
CAISESGTGGEKLFF | TGTGCCATCAGTGAGTCAGGGACAGGGGGTGAAAAACTGTTTTTT | TRBV10-3 | TRBD1 | - | TRBJ1-4
CASSNPTGAGGTQYF | TGTGCCAGCTCGAACCCGACAGGGGCTGGGGGGACCCAGTACTTC | TRBV11-1 | TRBD1 | many | TRBJ2-5
CAISSIQGITEAFF | TGTGCCATCAGCTCAATCCAGGGTATAACTGAAGCTTTCTTT | TRBV10-3 | - | few | TRBJ1-1
CASSLPGLVPNEQFF | TGTGCCAGCAGCTTACCGGGACTAGTCCCCAATGAGCAGTTCTTC | TRBV7-9 | TRBD2 | many | TRBJ2-1
CASSFSLAGVNEQFF | TGTGCCAGCAGCTTTTCCCTAGCGGGAGTAAATGAGCAGTTCTTC | TRBV11-2 | TRBD2 | - | TRBJ2-1
CASSFGIAGPDTQYF | TGTGCCAGCAGCTTCGGTATAGCGGGACCAGATACGCAGTATTTT | TRBV11-3 | TRBD2 | many | TRBJ2-3
CASSAGRDTQYF | TGTGCCAGCAGCGCTGGGAGGGATACGCAGTATTTT | TRBV9 | - | few | TRBJ2-3
CASSAHPANEQFF | TGTGCCAGCAGCGCCCACCCGGCCAATGAGCAGTTCTTC | TRBV9 | - | - | TRBJ2-1
CASSPDRGPSGRADGDTQYF | TGTGCCAGCAGCCCAGACAGGGGGCCTAGCGGGAGGGCCGATGGGGATACGCAGTATTTT | TRBV7-6 | TRBD2 | - | TRBJ2-3
CASSVEGTGGLEQYF | TGTGCCAGCAGCGTAGAAGGGACAGGGGGCCTGGAGCAGTACTTC | TRBV9 | TRBD1 | many | TRBJ2-7
CASRTGTSGSNEQFF | TGTGCCAGCAGGACCGGGACTAGCGGGTCCAATGAGCAGTTCTTC | TRBV4-2 | TRBD2 | - | TRBJ2-1
CASSYSGPQSALFF | TGTGCCAGCAGTTACTCGGGGCCACAGTCGGCACTGTTTTTT | TRBV6-6 | - | - | TRBJ1-4
CAISERAGAAYEQYF | TGTGCCATCAGTGAGCGGGCGGGAGCGGCGTACGAGCAGTACTTC | TRBV10-3 | TRBD2 | few | TRBJ2-7
CASSREIGGAPLHF | TGTGCCAGCAGTCGCGAAATCGGTGGGGCACCCCTCCACTTT | TRBV6-2/TRBV6-3 | - | - | TRBJ1-6
CASASPGQGINYGYTF | TGTGCCAGCGCATCACCGGGACAGGGGATCAACTATGGCTACACCTTC | TRBV28 | TRBD1 | many | TRBJ1-2
CASSQGGGNDEQFF | TGTGCCAGCAGCCAAGGAGGGGGGAACGATGAGCAGTTCTTC | TRBV3-1 | - | many | TRBJ2-1
CASSKTSHSNQPQHF | TGTGCCAGCAGCAAGACATCCCATAGCAATCAGCCCCAGCATTTT | TRBV7-2 | - | many | TRBJ1-5
CASSQEWETQYF | TGCGCCAGCAGCCAAGAGTGGGAGACCCAGTACTTC | TRBV4-1 | - | few | TRBJ2-5
CASSVEEGANTEAFF | TGTGCCAGCAGCGTAGAAGAGGGCGCGAACACTGAAGCTTTCTTT | TRBV9 | - | - | TRBJ1-1
CASSVDLRGSNQPQHF | TGTGCCAGCAGCGTAGACCTCCGAGGTAGCAATCAGCCCCAGCATTTT | TRBV9 | - | many | TRBJ1-5
CASSFYICSAPSTGLAGADTQYF | - | TRBV11-3 | - | - | TRBJ2-3
CSVEQTTTRFF | TGCAGCGTTGAGCAAACCACTACGCGGTTCTTC | TRBV29-1 | - | - | TRBJ2-1
CASSLQGQGARLASEQYF | TGTGCCAGCAGTTTACAGGGACAGGGTGCGCGACTAGCGTCAGAGCAGTACTTC | TRBV27 | - | many | TRBJ2-7
CAVGQNLYEQYF | TGTGCCGTCGGACAGAACCTCTACGAGCAGTACTTC | TRBV10-3 | - | - | TRBJ2-7
CASTRSNQPQHF | TGTGCCAGCACGAGGTCCAATCAGCCCCAGCATTTT | TRBV6-1 | - | many | TRBJ1-5
CSAENRENTEAFF | TGCAGTGCCGAAAACAGGGAGAACACTGAAGCTTTCTTT | TRBV20-1 | - | - | TRBJ1-1
CASSLAGTCYF | TGTGCCAGCAGCTTAGCTGGGACATGTTACTTC | TRBV13 | - | many | TRBJ2-5
CASIDDNYGYTF | TGTGCCAGCATCGACGATAACTATGGCTACACCTTC | TRBV28 | - | - | TRBJ1-2